These 27 T cell receptor beta chains share one sample of origin, sequenced in a study of blood T cell repertoires in COVID-19. Sequencing used immunoSEQ multiplex PCR; TCRdb keeps in-frame clones, though not all of them. The profile shows about 480,000 clones, 89% of them singletons. The specimen sequenced was peripheral blood. These receptors all come from a man younger than 35 with COVID-19, enrolled during active disease.

V gene TRBV5-1 combines with J gene TRBJ2-2; TRBD2 agrees at 12 bases. The ends lost 5 bases at V and 9 bases at J; junction bases unmatched: 11. This CDR3 contains 16 residues. Germline V gives CDR1 SGHRS, CDR2 YFSETQ. CDR3 region: CASSPRTSGVGRELFF. In nucleotides, the CDR3 is TGCGCCAGCAGTCCTAGGACTAGCGGGGTTGGCCGGGAGCTGTTTTTT.

This clone was seen only a few times. The genes are TRBV14 and TRBJ2-7, with 10 bases aligning to TRBD1. V lost 4 bases, J lost 6 bases, and 6 bases stayed unmatched. CDR1 is SGHDN, CDR2 FVKESK, per germline. This CDR3 region has 14 residues. The CDR3 is CASSLDRGPAEQYF. CDR3 in DNA: TGTGCCAGCAGCCTCGACAGGGGGCCTGCCGAGCAGTACTTC.

The chain recombines TRBV6-5 with TRBJ2-7; 12 nucleotides match TRBD2. The germline V gene encodes CDR1 MNHEY and CDR2 SVGAGI. CDR3 length equals 14 residues. The ends lost 6 bases at V and 6 bases at J; junction bases unmatched: 6. CDR3 region: CASSRGLAGFEQYF. As DNA, the CDR3 is TGTGCCAGCAGCCGAGGACTAGCGGGATTCGAGCAGTACTTC.

CDR3 region: CATSEVAGGIQETQYF. For the CDR3, the DNA is TGTGCCACCAGTGAGGTAGCGGGAGGGATCCAAGAGACCCAGTACTTC. J is TRBJ2-5 and V is TRBV24-1; 11 positions match TRBD2. Germline trimming cut 4 bases from V and 1 base from J; bases unmatched to any gene: 4. Germline-derived CDR1 and CDR2 are KGHDR and SFDVKD. There are 16 residues in the CDR3.

V usage is TRBV5-6 and J usage is TRBJ1-6; TRBD1 agrees at 9 bases. Losses at the gene ends were 3 bases for V and 9 bases for J; bases not matched to a gene: 10. The CDR3 runs 16 residues. Germline CDR1 and CDR2: SGHDT and YYEEEE. The CDR3 DNA is TGTGCCAGCAGCTGGTACGGGACAGGGAAGTCTTCACCCCTCCACTTT. Translation gives CASSWYGTGKSSPLHF.

The chain uses TRBV3-1 (or the pseudogene TRBV3-2) and TRBJ1-1, with TRBD1 matching over 7 bases. CDR1 and CDR2 from the germline V gene are LGHDT and YNNKEL (reference sequence). J gave up 4 bases and V 3 bases, and 5 bases lay outside the gene matches. The CDR3 has 14 residues. The CDR3 is CASSQSGGITEAFF. The CDR3 nucleotides read TGTGCCAGCAGCCAGTCAGGGGGAATCACTGAAGCTTTCTTT.

This clone has a single count. The V gene is TRBV6-5, the J gene TRBJ1-5; D gene uncertain. CDR3 length equals 14 residues. V dropped 7 bases and J dropped 2 bases, with 12 bases sitting between them. Germline values: CDR1 MNHEY, CDR2 SVGAGI. CDR3 nucleotide sequence: TGTGCCAGCAACGCGGGTGGTGGCAATCAGCCCCAGCATTTT. Protein product: CASNAGGGNQPQHF.

The rearrangement links TRBV12-5 to TRBJ2-1, with a weak D call TRBD1 (5 bases). CDR3 length: 15 residues. In germline, CDR1 is LGHNT, CDR2 FRNRAP. The germline V and J ends were trimmed by 3 bases and 6 bases, with 15 bases remaining between them. CDR3 residues: CASGFQGRVLNEQFF. The DNA of the CDR3 is TGTGCTAGTGGTTTCCAGGGCAGGGTTCTCAATGAGCAGTTCTTC. Based on the CDR3 plus reference TRBV12-5 and TRBJ2-1, the full variable domain is DARVTQTPRHKVTEMGQEVTMRCQPILGHNTVFWYRQTMMQGLELLAYFRNRAPLDDSGMPKDRFSAEMPDATLATLKIQPSEPRDSAVYFCASGFQGRVLNEQFFGPGTRLTVL.

CDR3 bases: TGTGCCAGCAGGACTCTCAACTCCTACGAGCAGTACTTC. This translates into CASRTLNSYEQYF. The chain has TRBV21-1 and TRBJ2-7; TRBD2, the table's D call, was not compared with the DNA. TRBV21-1 is shown as a pseudogene. The CDR3 runs 13 residues.

The rearrangement uses TRBV4-2 and TRBJ2-7; weak D call: TRBD2 (5 bases). Per the germline V gene, CDR1 is LGHNA and CDR2 is YNFKEQ. Trimming took off 3 bases at V and 2 bases at J, with 17 bases between the two ends. CDR3 length equals 16 residues. The CDR3 here is CASSQSRTGPPYEQYF. The CDR3 nucleotides are TGTGCCAGCAGCCAGAGTCGGACTGGACCCCCCTACGAGCAGTACTTC.

This clone was counted a few times. This chain uses TRBV19 with TRBJ1-5; TRBD1 is a possible D gene (5 bases). Trimming removed 5 bases at V and 9 bases at J, with 14 bases between. The V gene's germline CDR1 is LNHDA and CDR2 SQIVND (reference sequence). This CDR3 spans 13 amino acids. The chain's CDR3 is CASSPEGRRPQHF. In DNA form, the CDR3 reads TGTGCCAGTAGTCCCGAGGGGAGGAGGCCCCAGCATTTT.

The V call is TRBV14, the J call TRBJ2-7, with 9 bases that match TRBD1. J gave up 5 bases and V 8 bases, and 10 bases lay outside the gene matches. Germline CDR1 and CDR2: SGHDN and FVKESK. The CDR3 is 14 amino acids. This CDR3 is CASYAGTGYDEQYF. CDR3 bases: TGTGCCAGCTACGCCGGGACAGGGTACGACGAGCAGTACTTC.

V gene TRBV9 combines with J gene TRBJ2-1, with 10 positions matching TRBD2. The germline CDR1 and CDR2 sequences are SGDLS and YYNGEE. This CDR3 has 14 residues. After removal of 3 bases from V and 8 bases from J, the junction contained 5 bases not matched to a gene. CDR3 nucleotide sequence: TGTGCCAGCAGCGGAGGGACTAGCGCCCATGAGCAGTTCTTC. This codes for CASSGGTSAHEQFF.

This clone occurred once. The gene calls are TRBV5-1 and TRBJ2-2, with 10 positions matching TRBD1. Per the germline V gene, CDR1 is SGHRS and CDR2 is YFSETQ. The trim removed 2 bases at V and 5 bases at J, leaving 6 bases unmatched. This CDR3 contains 16 residues. This chain's CDR3 is CASSLHPDRGTGELFF. DNA for the CDR3: TGCGCCAGCAGCTTACACCCGGACAGGGGGACCGGGGAGCTGTTTTTT.

J is TRBJ2-3 and V is TRBV24-1; 8 bases agree with TRBD2. This CDR3 comprises 18 residues. Germline loops: CDR1 KGHDR, CDR2 SFDVKD. V gave up 3 bases and J gave up 0 bases; unmatched junction bases: 10. The CDR3 sequence is CATSDAPGAGGSTDTQYF. The CDR3 DNA reads TGTGCCACCAGTGATGCCCCAGGGGCGGGGGGCAGCACAGATACGCAGTATTTT.

This clone was counted between two and nine times. The rearrangement uses TRBV9 and TRBJ2-2; D is undetermined. V was cut by 0 bases and J by 5 bases, with 8 bases left in between. Germline-derived CDR1 and CDR2 are SGDLS and YYNGEE. The CDR3 runs to 14 residues. The CDR3 here is CASSVVQKTGELFF. The CDR3 nucleotides read TGTGCCAGCAGCGTAGTCCAGAAAACCGGGGAGCTGTTTTTT.

The chain is built from TRBV11-2 and TRBJ1-1, with TRBD1 matching 7 bases. The CDR3 is 17 amino acids. V was pared by 0 bases and J by 0 bases, with 7 bases of the junction left unmatched. Looked up from germline, CDR1 is SGHAT and CDR2 is FQNNGV. This CDR3 is CASSLDAFQGVNTEAFF. The CDR3 DNA sequence: TGTGCCAGCAGCTTAGATGCCTTTCAGGGGGTGAACACTGAAGCTTTCTTT. Full variable domain (missing parts from reference TRBV11-2 and TRBJ1-1): EAGVAQSPRYKIIEKRQSVAFWCNPISGHATLYWYQQILGQGPKLLIQFQNNGVVDDSQLPKDRFSAERLKGVDSTLKIQPAKLEDSAVYLCASSLDAFQGVNTEAFFGQGTRLTVV.

J is TRBJ1-1 and V is TRBV6-5; D is uncertain. Trimming took 7 bases from V and 1 from J, leaving 16 bases between them. The V gene's germline CDR1 is MNHEY and CDR2 SVGAGI. The CDR3 loop spans 15 amino acids. In DNA form, the CDR3 reads TGTGCCAGCACCCATCAGCCGGGTCCGAACACTGAAGCTTTCTTT. Residues: CASTHQPGPNTEAFF.

CDR3 nucleotide sequence: TGTGCTAGTGGTTTGGTAGCTCGGCAGACAGGCTCAACCGGGGAGCTGTTTTTT. Translation: CASGLVARQTGSTGELFF. The chain employs TRBV12-5 and TRBJ2-2; possibly TRBD1 for D (6 bases). The V end was cut by 0 bases, the J end by 5 bases, with 19 bases between. The CDR3 totals 18 residues. Germline-derived CDR1 and CDR2 are LGHNT and FRNRAP.

J is TRBJ1-2 and V is TRBV3-1 (or the pseudogene TRBV3-2); 9 bases map to TRBD1. V lost 4 bases and J lost 3; bases outside the gene matches: 6. The CDR3 runs to 15 residues. Germline lookup yields CDR1 LGHDT and CDR2 YNNKEL (reference sequence). The CDR3 DNA sequence: TGTGCCAGCAGCCCCCCCGGGACAGGGTACTATGGCTACACCTTC. Encoded protein: CASSPPGTGYYGYTF.

This clone came up a few times. The V and J genes are TRBV5-4 and TRBJ2-3; TRBD2 aligns across 7 bases. Unmatched junction bases numbered 4, after V lost 2 bases and J lost 4 bases. In germline, CDR1 is SGHNT, CDR2 YYREEE (reference sequence). The CDR3 loop spans 14 amino acids. The CDR3 DNA reads as TGTGCCAGCAGCTTCTGGGCGGGGGCAGATACGCAGTATTTT. It is translated as CASSFWAGADTQYF.

The rearrangement uses TRBV24-1 and TRBJ1-6, with 7 bases fitting TRBD1. The V and J ends lost 4 bases and 5 bases, in that order; junction bases with no gene match: 7. The CDR3 totals 16 residues. The germline V gene encodes CDR1 KGHDR and CDR2 SFDVKD. CDR3 nucleotide sequence: TGTGCCACCAGTGAGTGGGACAGCCTGGATAATTCACCCCTCCACTTT. Its protein product is CATSEWDSLDNSPLHF.

This chain links TRBV6-5 with TRBJ1-5; 10 nucleotides line up with TRBD1. The V gene end was trimmed by 6 bases and the J gene end by 4 bases; junction bases not matched to a gene: 6. The CDR3 covers 15 residues. The germline V gene encodes CDR1 MNHEY and CDR2 SVGAGI. The CDR3 region has the DNA TGTGCCAGCAGCCGGGACAGGGGTAATAATCAGCCCCAGCATTTT. The encoded protein is CASSRDRGNNQPQHF.

The chain joins TRBV28 to TRBJ1-1; D may be TRBD1 (5 bases). V lost 5 bases, J lost 4 bases, and 17 bases lay in between. The germline V gene has CDR1 MDHEN and CDR2 SYDVKM. The CDR3 is made up of 15 amino acids. The CDR3 bases are TGTGCCAGCAGTCCCCCCCGGATCCAGGGCACTGAAGCTTTCTTT. Protein product: CASSPPRIQGTEAFF.

The chain employs TRBV27 and TRBJ2-2, with TRBD2 identical over 7 bases. This CDR3 has 18 residues. Germline CDR1 and CDR2: MNHEY and SMNVEV (reference sequence). V lost 4 bases to trimming and J lost 1 base; unmatched junction nucleotides: 12. The CDR3 DNA reads TGTGCCAGCAGTTCAAGGATTGGGCGGGGGAAGAACACCGGGGAGCTGTTTTTT. As protein: CASSSRIGRGKNTGELFF.

The chain employs TRBV4-1 and TRBJ2-3; tentative D call: TRBD2 (8 bases). CDR1 is MGHRA, CDR2 YSYEKL, per germline. The CDR3 sequence is 17 residues long. The germline V and J ends were trimmed by 0 bases and 6 bases, with 19 bases remaining between them. CDR3 nucleotide sequence: TGCGCCAGCAGCCAAGACCCAGCGGGAGTCAGGGGGGATACGCAGTATTTT. It encodes CASSQDPAGVRGDTQYF.

This chain joins TRBV4-1 and TRBJ2-1; possibly TRBD1 for D (5 bases). The V and J ends lost 6 bases and 5 bases respectively, with 11 bases between them. CDR1 is MGHRA and CDR2 is YSYEKL in the germline V gene. The CDR3 runs to 13 residues. The CDR3 sequence: CASRQTANNEQFF. The DNA for the CDR3 is TGCGCCAGCAGACAGACAGCCAACAATGAGCAGTTCTTC.